One and the same sample provided the 29 T cell receptor beta chains below, sequenced in a study of CD8 T cells in ankylosing spondylitis. Each CDR3 protein gets one entry after TCRdb re-called the 5' RACE reads with MiXCR. Of more than 600,000 distinct CDR3 sequences listed, around 17% are singletons. Points from the study as a whole: Ankylosing spondylitis blood seemed to carry a telltale TCR beta motif made of roughly 8 highly homologous variants.

These receptors have no known antigen. The sequenced sample consisted of blood, either unsorted or a sorted T cell fraction (not recorded which). The receptors come from a male donor with ankylosing spondylitis.

This clonotype turned up a few times. In DNA, the CDR3 is TGTGCCAGCAGCTTAGATGTTGACAGTGAAGCTTTCTTT. It yields the protein CASSLDVDSEAFF. The chain joins TRBV7-9 to TRBJ1-1, with D maybe TRBD1 (5 bases). Trimming removed 1 base at V and 7 bases at J, with 10 bases between. The CDR3 loop spans 13 amino acids. The germline V gene encodes CDR1 SEHNR and CDR2 FQNEAQ (reference sequence).

The chain recombines TRBV10-3 with TRBJ2-7, with 7 bases identical to TRBD1. V dropped 3 bases and J dropped 1; count of bases not matched to a gene: 6. CDR1 is ENHRY, CDR2 SYGVKD, per germline. The CDR3 runs 15 residues. The CDR3 region is CAISDKDRASYEQYF. CDR3 DNA sequence: TGTGCCATCAGTGACAAAGACAGGGCTTCCTACGAGCAGTACTTC.

The chain uses TRBV12-3 or TRBV12-4 and TRBJ1-1, with D perhaps TRBD1 (6 bases). The CDR3 totals 14 residues. V gave up 1 base and J gave up 4 bases, with 10 bases separating them. CDR3 in DNA: TGTGCCAGCAGTTTAGACAGGGTCCGCACTGAAGCTTTCTTT. Encoded protein: CASSLDRVRTEAFF.

This clonotype was picked up a small number of times. The chain employs TRBV4-2 and TRBJ2-3, with 10 positions matching TRBD2. The V gene's germline CDR1 is LGHNA and CDR2 YNFKEQ. The CDR3 is 15 amino acids. V shed 6 bases and J 1 base; nucleotides not matched to a gene: 4. The CDR3 DNA reads TGTGCCAGCAGTCCAGCGGGAGGGGGCACAGATACGCAGTATTTT. Protein sequence: CASSPAGGGTDTQYF.

This clonotype appeared many times. V gene TRBV2 combines with J gene TRBJ1-4, with 7 bases identical to TRBD1. Losses at the gene ends were 6 bases for V and 5 bases for J; bases not matched to a gene: 9. This CDR3 comprises 15 residues. The germline gives CDR1 SNHLY, CDR2 FYNNEI. CDR3 in amino acids: CASRPRDRPNEKLFF. The CDR3 bases are TGTGCCAGCAGGCCGAGGGACAGACCAAATGAAAAACTGTTTTTT.

This clonotype was counted between two and nine times. The gene calls are TRBV12-3 or TRBV12-4 and TRBJ2-7; 8 bases fit TRBD1. V gave up 0 bases and J gave up 9 bases; unmatched junction bases: 13. The CDR3 loop spans 16 amino acids. In DNA, the CDR3 is TGTGCCAGCAGTTTAGCGCTGGACAGGGCATCCTTTGGGCAGTACTTC. It yields the protein CASSLALDRASFGQYF.

V usage is TRBV28 and J usage is TRBJ1-2; maybe TRBD1 (5 bases). V lost 7 bases, J lost 8 bases, and 14 bases lay in between. This CDR3 region has 12 residues. Germline V lookup: CDR1 MDHEN, CDR2 SYDVKM. The CDR3 nucleotides read TGTGCCAGCAACGCCGGGGCCCCCGGCTACACCTTC. Its translation is CASNAGAPGYTF.

The sample holds a few counts of this clonotype. The CDR3 loop is CASSQLTGGGYTF. In DNA form, the CDR3 reads TGCGCCAGCAGCCAACTGACAGGTGGCGGCTACACCTTC. This chain links TRBV4-1 with TRBJ1-2; weak D call: TRBD1 (6 bases). There are 13 residues in the CDR3. With 2 bases removed from V and 8 bases from J, the gap between germline ends came to 12 bases. Per germline, CDR1 MGHRA and CDR2 YSYEKL.

The chain joins TRBV5-1 to TRBJ2-7, with TRBD1 matching 10 bases. V shed 3 bases and J 3 bases; nucleotides not matched to a gene: 3. Germline values: CDR1 SGHRS, CDR2 YFSETQ. The length of the CDR3 is 14 residues. The CDR3 DNA sequence: TGCGCCAGCAGCTCTGGACAGGGGGACTACGAGCAGTACTTC. This encodes CASSSGQGDYEQYF.

This clonotype was found a few times. The chain combines TRBV3-1 with TRBJ2-7; no reliable D call. The V gene's germline CDR1 is LGHDT and CDR2 YNNKEL (reference sequence). V shed 4 bases and J shed 3 bases, with 13 bases lying between them. This CDR3 is built from 14 residues. CDR3 nucleotide sequence: TGTGCCAGCAGCCCAACGTGGGGTGGCTACGAGCAGTACTTC. Residues: CASSPTWGGYEQYF.

This clonotype has a handful of counts. The chain has TRBV11-2 and TRBJ2-3, with TRBD2 identical over 10 bases. V lost 3 bases and J lost 4; bases outside the gene matches: 4. From germline, CDR1 is SGHAT and CDR2 FQNNGV. The CDR3 sequence is 15 residues long. This chain's CDR3 is CASSLRSGRADTQYF. CDR3 bases: TGTGCCAGCAGCTTGAGGAGCGGGAGGGCAGATACGCAGTATTTT.

This clonotype was detected a few times. V and J are TRBV6-2 or TRBV6-3 and TRBJ2-5, with 9 bases lining up with TRBD2. V trimming: 2 bases; J trimming: 4 bases; junction bases outside the gene matches: 8. From germline, CDR1 is MNHEY and CDR2 SVGEGT. The CDR3 length is 16 residues. The CDR3 spells CASSYMASGNSETQYF. In DNA, the CDR3 is TGTGCCAGCAGTTACATGGCTAGCGGGAATTCAGAGACCCAGTACTTC.

This clonotype has more than one count but fewer than ten. J is TRBJ1-2 and V is TRBV6-1, with 10 positions matching TRBD1. J gave up 6 bases and V 7 bases, and 11 bases lay outside the gene matches. This CDR3 comprises 15 residues. CDR1 and CDR2 (germline): MNHNS, SASEGT. CDR3 protein: CASIRDRGNRNGYTF. The CDR3 DNA is TGTGCCAGCATCCGGGACAGGGGAAATCGGAATGGCTACACCTTC.

This clonotype was seen only a few times. This chain joins TRBV4-1 and TRBJ2-1; TRBD2 agrees at 11 bases. Losses at the gene ends were 3 bases for V and 8 bases for J; bases not matched to a gene: 9. CDR1 is MGHRA and CDR2 is YSYEKL in the germline V gene. This CDR3 spans 16 amino acids. DNA for the CDR3: TGCGCCAGCAGCCAGGTCTCTAGCGGGGGGTTGGATGAGCAGTTCTTC. Protein product: CASSQVSSGGLDEQFF.

This clonotype was counted a few times. The chain is built from TRBV10-3 and TRBJ2-7, with TRBD1 identical over 8 bases. The length of the CDR3 is 13 residues. V gave up 2 bases and J gave up 5 bases; unmatched junction bases: 2. The V gene's germline CDR1 is ENHRY and CDR2 SYGVKD. The DNA of the CDR3 is TGTGCCATCAGTGAGGGGACAGGCGACGAGCAGTACTTC. It specifies CAISEGTGDEQYF.

The sample holds a few counts of this clonotype. V and J are TRBV7-2 and TRBJ2-6, with no clear D. This CDR3 comprises 14 residues. V dropped 8 bases and J dropped 3 bases, with 11 bases sitting between them. Per germline, CDR1 SGHTA and CDR2 FQGNSA. The chain's CDR3 is CASRKGFGANVLTF. CDR3 in DNA: TGTGCCAGCCGAAAGGGATTTGGGGCCAACGTCCTGACTTTC.

In its sample, this clonotype was seen a few times. J is TRBJ2-1 and V is TRBV29-1; 9 bases fit TRBD1. The junction had 14 bases not matched to a gene; V was cut back by 4 bases and J by 10 bases. The V gene's germline CDR1 is SQVTM and CDR2 ANQGSEA. This CDR3 spans 15 amino acids. This chain's CDR3 is CSVARRDRVITEQFF. The CDR3, as DNA: TGCAGCGTTGCCCGACGGGACAGGGTCATTACGGAGCAGTTCTTC.

The chain joins TRBV12-3 or TRBV12-4 to TRBJ1-1; TRBD1 matches at 7 bases. V shed 4 bases and J 8 bases; nucleotides not matched to a gene: 4. There are 12 residues in the CDR3. The CDR3 loop reads CASSSGRGEAFF. The CDR3 DNA is TGTGCCAGCAGTTCCGGCAGGGGGGAAGCTTTCTTT.

This sequence joins TRBV2 and TRBJ2-7; TRBD2 might be the D (5 bases). V was shortened by 6 bases and J by 0 bases, with 12 bases between the two germline ends. CDR1 is SNHLY and CDR2 is FYNNEI in the germline V gene. This CDR3 contains 14 residues. CDR3 DNA: TGTGCCAGCAGCCGCGGACTTCACTCCTACGAGCAGTACTTC. It translates to CASSRGLHSYEQYF.

The table lists this clonotype with a few counts. The CDR3 DNA reads as TGCGCCAGCAGCGGTGGAGCCGCTAGCGGGAGGCTGGGGGAGACCCAGTACTTC. Its translation: CASSGGAASGRLGETQYF. The chain uses TRBV4-1 and TRBJ2-5; TRBD2 matches 11 bases. V gave up 5 bases and J gave up 5 bases; unmatched junction bases: 16. CDR1 and CDR2 (germline): MGHRA, YSYEKL. This CDR3 spans 18 amino acids.

The chain has TRBV7-9 and TRBJ2-1; no clear D gene. V was clipped by 4 bases and J by 4 bases, with 5 bases between them. The CDR3 length is 12 residues. Germline V gene sequence: CDR1 SEHNR, CDR2 FQNEAQ (reference sequence). CDR3 DNA: TGTGCCAGCAGCTACGAGTACAATGAGCAGTTCTTC. Encoded protein: CASSYEYNEQFF.

This clonotype was counted only a few times. The chain links TRBV24-1 to TRBJ2-5, with 7 bases fitting TRBD1. Trimming took 3 bases from V and 3 from J; bases not matched to a gene: 9. CDR1 is KGHDR, CDR2 SFDVKD, per germline. This CDR3 has 16 amino acids. The DNA for the CDR3 is TGTGCCACCAGTGATGTTGGTTCGGGACAGAAAGAGACCCAGTACTTC. As protein: CATSDVGSGQKETQYF.

In this sample, this clonotype turned up once. The chain couples TRBV5-4 to TRBJ2-7; 7 nucleotides match TRBD1. The CDR3 is 12 residues long. CDR1 is SGHNT and CDR2 is YYREEE in the germline V gene (reference sequence). The trim removed 6 bases at V and 5 bases at J, leaving 5 bases unmatched. The DNA for the CDR3 is TGTGCCAGCAAAGACAGGGCTGACGAGCAGTACTTC. Its translation: CASKDRADEQYF.

The genes are TRBV6-1 and TRBJ1-4, with a tentative D call TRBD1 (5 bases). V shed 6 bases and J shed 0 bases, with 11 bases lying between them. The germline V gene encodes CDR1 MNHNS and CDR2 SASEGT. This CDR3 is built from 15 residues. CDR3 sequence: CASRIGQATNEKLFF. CDR3 sequence (DNA): TGTGCCAGCAGGATTGGACAAGCAACTAATGAAAAACTGTTTTTT.

Worth noting for this clonotype: Sequence at one end of the junction differs from germline and may be a read error. The gene calls are TRBV20-1 and TRBJ2-7; 7 positions agree with TRBD1. CDR3 length equals 13 residues. CDR1 is DFQATT and CDR2 is SNEGSKA in the germline V gene (reference sequence). CDR3 loop: CSANRGALYQQYF. The CDR3 DNA reads TGCAGTGCTAACAGGGGAGCCCTCTACCAGCAGTACTTC.

The V gene is TRBV15, the J gene TRBJ2-1; weak D call: TRBD1 (5 bases). Germline V CDR1 and CDR2: LNHNV, YYDKDF (reference sequence). Trimming removed 5 bases from V and 4 bases from J, with 24 bases in between. CDR3 length: 18 residues. The chain's CDR3 is CATSLRSFEVGDYNEQFF. CDR3 sequence (DNA): TGTGCCACCAGCCTGAGGAGTTTCGAAGTAGGGGATTACAATGAGCAGTTCTTC.

The rearrangement joins TRBV2 to TRBJ2-1; D gene unclear. The CDR3 sequence is 13 residues long. CDR1 and CDR2 from the germline V gene are SNHLY and FYNNEI. The V gene lost 4 bases and the J gene lost 7 bases, with 11 bases spanning the gap. CDR3 region: CASSAEVKNEQFF. The CDR3 DNA follows: TGTGCCAGCAGTGCTGAGGTCAAGAATGAGCAGTTCTTC.

The chain combines TRBV4-3 with TRBJ2-5, with TRBD2 matching 14 bases. V lost 2 bases, J lost 5 bases, and 4 bases stayed unmatched. Germline CDR1 reads LGHNA; CDR2 reads YSLEER. The CDR3 has 16 residues. CDR3 nucleotides: TGCGCCAGCAGCCAAACCGGGACTAGCGGGAGTGAGACCCAGTACTTC. Amino acids: CASSQTGTSGSETQYF.

The count of this clonotype is one. The chain combines TRBV6-5 with TRBJ1-3, with D possibly TRBD1 on 6 matching bases. This CDR3 comprises 13 residues. V was shortened by 8 bases and J by 7 bases, with 15 bases between the two germline ends. From germline, CDR1 is MNHEY and CDR2 SVGAGI. The CDR3 loop reads CASGSTGKNTIYF. In nucleotides, the CDR3 is TGTGCCAGCGGTTCCACAGGGAAGAACACCATATATTTT.